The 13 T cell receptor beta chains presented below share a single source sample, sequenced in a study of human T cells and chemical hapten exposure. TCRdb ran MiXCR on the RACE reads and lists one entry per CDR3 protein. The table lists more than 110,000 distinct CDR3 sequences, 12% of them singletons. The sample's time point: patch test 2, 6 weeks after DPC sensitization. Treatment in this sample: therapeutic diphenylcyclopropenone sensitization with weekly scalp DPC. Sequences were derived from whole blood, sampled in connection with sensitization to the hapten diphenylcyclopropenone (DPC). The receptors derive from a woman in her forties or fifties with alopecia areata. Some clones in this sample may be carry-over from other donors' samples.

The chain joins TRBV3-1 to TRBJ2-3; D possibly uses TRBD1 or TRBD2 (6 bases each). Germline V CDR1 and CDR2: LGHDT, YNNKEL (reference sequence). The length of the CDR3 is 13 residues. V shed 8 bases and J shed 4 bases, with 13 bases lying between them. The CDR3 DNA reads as TGTGCCAGCCGAAGGGGGGCCGCAGATACGCAGTATTTT. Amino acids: CASRRGAADTQYF.

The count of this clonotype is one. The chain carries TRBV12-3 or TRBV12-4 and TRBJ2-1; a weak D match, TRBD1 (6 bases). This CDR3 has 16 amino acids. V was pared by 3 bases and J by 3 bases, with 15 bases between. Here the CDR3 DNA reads TGTGCCAGCAGTTTGGGGGCCGTCGGACGCTACAATGAGCAGTTCTTC. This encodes CASSLGAVGRYNEQFF.

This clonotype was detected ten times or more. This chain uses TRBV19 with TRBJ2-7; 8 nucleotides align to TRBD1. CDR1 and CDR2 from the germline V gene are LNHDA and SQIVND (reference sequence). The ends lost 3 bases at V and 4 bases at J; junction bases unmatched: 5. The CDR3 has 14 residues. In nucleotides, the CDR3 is TGTGCCAGTAGTATTGGGCAGGGGGCGTACGAGCAGTACTTC. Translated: CASSIGQGAYEQYF.

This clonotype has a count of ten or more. The CDR3 loop reads CATSGRLAGDPYNEQFF. The CDR3, as DNA: TGTGCCACCTCGGGGCGACTAGCGGGAGACCCCTACAATGAGCAGTTCTTC. This sequence joins TRBV7-6 and TRBJ2-1; 12 positions match TRBD2. After removal of 10 bases from V and 2 bases from J, the junction contained 12 bases not matched to a gene. The germline CDR1 and CDR2 sequences are SGHVS and FNYEAQ. This CDR3 has 17 amino acids.

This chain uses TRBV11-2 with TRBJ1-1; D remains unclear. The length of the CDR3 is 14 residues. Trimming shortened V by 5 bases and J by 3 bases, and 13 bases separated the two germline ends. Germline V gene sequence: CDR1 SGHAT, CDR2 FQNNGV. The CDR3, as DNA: TGTGCCAGCAGCCCCCGTCCCATGGACACTGAAGCTTTCTTT. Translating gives CASSPRPMDTEAFF.

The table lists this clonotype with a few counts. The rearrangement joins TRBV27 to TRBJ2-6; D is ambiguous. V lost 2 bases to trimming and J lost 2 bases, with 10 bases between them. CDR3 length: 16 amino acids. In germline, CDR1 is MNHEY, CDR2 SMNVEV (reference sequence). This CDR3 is CASSLRATPGANVLTF. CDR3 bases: TGTGCCAGCAGTTTAAGAGCCACCCCTGGGGCCAACGTCCTGACTTTC.

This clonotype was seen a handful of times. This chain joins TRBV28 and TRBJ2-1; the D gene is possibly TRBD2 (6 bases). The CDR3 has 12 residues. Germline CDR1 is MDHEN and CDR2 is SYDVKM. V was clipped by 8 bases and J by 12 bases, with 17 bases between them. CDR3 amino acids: CASRRRAGGQFF. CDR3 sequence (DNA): TGTGCCAGCCGGCGGCGGGCCGGGGGGCAGTTCTTC.

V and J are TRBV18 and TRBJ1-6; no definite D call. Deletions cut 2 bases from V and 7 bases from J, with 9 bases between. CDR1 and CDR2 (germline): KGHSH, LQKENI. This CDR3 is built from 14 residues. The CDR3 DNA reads TGTGCCAGCTCACCAGAAGGAGCAAATTCACCCCTCCACTTT. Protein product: CASSPEGANSPLHF.

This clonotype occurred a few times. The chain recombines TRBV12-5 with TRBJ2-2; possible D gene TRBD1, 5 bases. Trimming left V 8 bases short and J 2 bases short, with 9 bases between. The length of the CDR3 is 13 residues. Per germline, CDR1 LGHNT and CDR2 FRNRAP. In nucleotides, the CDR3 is TGTGCTAGTCAGGGATTTAACACCGGGGAGCTGTTTTTT. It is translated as CASQGFNTGELFF.

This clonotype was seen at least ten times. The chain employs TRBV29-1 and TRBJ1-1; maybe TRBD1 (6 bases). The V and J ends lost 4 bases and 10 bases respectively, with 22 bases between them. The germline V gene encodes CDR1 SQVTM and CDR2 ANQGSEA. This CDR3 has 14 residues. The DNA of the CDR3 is TGCAGCGTTGGGGAGCTTGGGCACCAGGGGAGAGCTTTCTTT. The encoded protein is CSVGELGHQGRAFF.

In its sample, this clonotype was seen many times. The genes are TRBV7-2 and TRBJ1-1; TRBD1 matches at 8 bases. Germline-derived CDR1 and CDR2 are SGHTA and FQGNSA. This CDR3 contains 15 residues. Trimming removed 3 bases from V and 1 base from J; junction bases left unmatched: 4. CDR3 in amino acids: CASSLTGAPNTEAFF. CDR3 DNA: TGTGCCAGCAGCTTGACAGGGGCCCCGAACACTGAAGCTTTCTTT.

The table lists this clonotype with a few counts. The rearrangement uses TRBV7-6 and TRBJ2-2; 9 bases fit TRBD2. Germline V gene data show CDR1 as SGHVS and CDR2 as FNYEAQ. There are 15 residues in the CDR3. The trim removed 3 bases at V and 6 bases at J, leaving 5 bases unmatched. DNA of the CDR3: TGTGCCAGCAGCTTTCTAGCGGGGTCCCCCGGGGAGCTGTTTTTT. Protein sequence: CASSFLAGSPGELFF.

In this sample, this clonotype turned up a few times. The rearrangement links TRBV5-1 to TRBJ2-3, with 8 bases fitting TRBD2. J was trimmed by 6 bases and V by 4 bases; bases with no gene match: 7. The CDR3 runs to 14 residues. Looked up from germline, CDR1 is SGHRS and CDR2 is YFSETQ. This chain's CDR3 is CASSLMTSVDTQYF. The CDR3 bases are TGCGCCAGCAGCCTCATGACTAGCGTCGATACGCAGTATTTT.